The source of this T cell receptor beta chain is a study of cytomegalovirus exposure and HLA in healthy donors. The overall study: Earlier results showed 90 million to 120 million unique TCR beta sequences derived from roughly 200 million T cells.

CDR1 is SGHVS and CDR2 is FNYEAQ in the germline V gene. Trimming pared 5 bases from V and 4 bases from J, leaving 12 bases between. The CDR3 has 13 amino acids. The PCR used 60 Vbeta and 13 Jbeta primers. The repertoire was sequenced with immunoSEQ multiplex PCR; TCRdb's copy has only in-frame clones and lacks some. The repertoire holds some 130,000 clones, with less than 80% as singletons. The study's findings and limits: Highest at DRB1 and lowest at HLA-C, TCR association rates differed among HLA loci in a later analysis.

Comments on this clone: Antigen: not known.

The rearrangement uses TRBV7-6 and TRBJ2-7; maybe TRBD2 (5 bases). The specimen sequenced was PBMCs. This TCR derives from a woman aged 45-59 years in good health and CMV-seropositive. The CDR3 loop is CASSVGIRYEQYF. DNA of the CDR3: TGTGCCAGCAGCGTCGGGATCCGATACGAGCAGTACTTC.